This TCR beta chain was sequenced in a study of T cells after yellow fever vaccination. About the research overall: The fractions with low cell numbers were processed using SMART-Seq v4 Ultra Low Input. Points from the study as a whole: Most clones from primary vaccination were detected again post-booster (just over 95% CD4, 88% CD8). Faster peaking, at day 5 versus 15, marked a secondary response that was weaker.

As for this clonotype: What it binds is not known.

The J segment lost 0 bases and the V segment lost 0 bases, leaving 11 bases of the junction unmatched. Germline CDR1 reads PRHDT; CDR2 reads FYEKMQ (reference sequence). This CDR3 is built from 20 residues. TCRdb re-called the 5' RACE reads with MiXCR, one entry per CDR3 protein. The profile covers roughly 260,000 distinct CDR3 sequences, with over 10% appearing a single time and roughly 0.5% taken by the ten largest. The gene calls are TRBV13 and TRBJ2-5, with TRBD2 matching 12 bases. This specimen consisted of CD4+ T cells sorted from PBMCs, obtained 45 days after the yellow fever booster vaccination. This sequence originates from a man aged 30 to 39 who received the YFV17D yellow fever vaccine. In DNA, the CDR3 is TGTGCCAGCAGCTTAGGCCTAAGTGTGCTAGCGGGAGGGTACCAAGAGACCCAGTACTTC. Amino acid sequence: CASSLGLSVLAGGYQETQYF.